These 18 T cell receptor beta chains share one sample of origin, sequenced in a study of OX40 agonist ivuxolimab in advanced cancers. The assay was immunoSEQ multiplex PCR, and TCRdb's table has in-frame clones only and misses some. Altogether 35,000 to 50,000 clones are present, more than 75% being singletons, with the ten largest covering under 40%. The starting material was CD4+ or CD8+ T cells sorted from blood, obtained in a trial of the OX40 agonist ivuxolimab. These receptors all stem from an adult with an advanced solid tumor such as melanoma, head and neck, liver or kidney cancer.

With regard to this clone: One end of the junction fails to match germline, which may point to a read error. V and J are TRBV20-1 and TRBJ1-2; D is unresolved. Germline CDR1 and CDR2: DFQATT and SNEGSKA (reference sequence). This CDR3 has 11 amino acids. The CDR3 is CSADPFSGGGF. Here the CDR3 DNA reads TGCAGTGCTGACCCCTTTAGTGGAGGCGGCTTC.

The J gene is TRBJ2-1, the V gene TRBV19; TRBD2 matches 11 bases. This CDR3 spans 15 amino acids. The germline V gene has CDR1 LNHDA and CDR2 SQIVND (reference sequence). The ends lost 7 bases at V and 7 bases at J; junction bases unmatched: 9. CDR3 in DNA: TGTGCCAGTACTCCACTAGCGGGAGAATTAAATGAGCAGTTCTTC. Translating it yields CASTPLAGELNEQFF.

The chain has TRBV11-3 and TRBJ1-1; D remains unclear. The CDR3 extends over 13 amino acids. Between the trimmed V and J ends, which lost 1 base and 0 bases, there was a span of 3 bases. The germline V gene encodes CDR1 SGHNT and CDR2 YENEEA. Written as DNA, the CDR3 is TGTGCCAGCAGCTTAGCTGTGAACACTGAAGCTTTCTTT. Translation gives CASSLAVNTEAFF.

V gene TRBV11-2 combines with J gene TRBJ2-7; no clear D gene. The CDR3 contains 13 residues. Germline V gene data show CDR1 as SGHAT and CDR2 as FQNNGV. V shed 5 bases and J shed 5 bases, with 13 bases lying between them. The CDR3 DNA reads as TGTGCCAGCAGCGCCGGTCTAGACGACGAGCAGTACTTC. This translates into CASSAGLDDEQYF.

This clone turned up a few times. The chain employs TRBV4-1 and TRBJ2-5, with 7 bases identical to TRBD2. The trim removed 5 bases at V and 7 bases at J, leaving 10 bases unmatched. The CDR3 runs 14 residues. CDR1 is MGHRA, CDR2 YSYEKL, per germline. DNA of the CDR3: TGCGCCAGCAGCGTTCTAGCGGTCCGGGGGACCCAGTACTTC. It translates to CASSVLAVRGTQYF.

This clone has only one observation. The CDR3 protein is CASSLGHQETQYF. DNA for the CDR3: TGTGCCAGCAGCTTAGGTCACCAAGAGACCCAGTACTTC. V and J are TRBV11-2 and TRBJ2-5; D is undetermined. With 1 base removed from V and 0 bases from J, the gap between germline ends came to 3 bases. Germline-derived CDR1 and CDR2 are SGHAT and FQNNGV. This CDR3 spans 13 amino acids.

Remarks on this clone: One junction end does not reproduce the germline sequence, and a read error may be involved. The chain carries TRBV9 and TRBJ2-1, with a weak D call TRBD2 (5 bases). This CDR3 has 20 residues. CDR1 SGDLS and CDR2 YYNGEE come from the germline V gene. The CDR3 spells CASNVVPSSPGRPNFHEQFF. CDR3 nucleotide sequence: TGTGCCAGCAACGTAGTACCCTCTAGCCCCGGGCGTCCGAATTTCCATGAGCAGTTCTTC. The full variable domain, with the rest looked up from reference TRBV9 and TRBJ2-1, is DSGVTQTPKHLITATGQRVTLRCSPRSGDLSVYWYQQSLDQGLQFLIQYYNGEERAKGNILERFSAQQFPDLHSELNLSSLELGDSALYFCASNVVPSSPGRPNFHEQFFGPGTRLTVL.

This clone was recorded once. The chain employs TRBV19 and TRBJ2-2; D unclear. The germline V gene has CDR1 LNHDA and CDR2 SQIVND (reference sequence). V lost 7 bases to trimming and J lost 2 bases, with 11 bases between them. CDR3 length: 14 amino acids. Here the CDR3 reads CASIASRNTGELFF. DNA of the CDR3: TGTGCCAGTATTGCATCCCGAAACACCGGGGAGCTGTTTTTT. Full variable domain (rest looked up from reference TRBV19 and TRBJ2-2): DGGITQSPKYLFRKEGQNVTLSCEQNLNHDAMYWYRQDPGQGLRLIYYSQIVNDFQKGDIAEGYSVSREKKESFPLTVTSAQKNPTAFYLCASIASRNTGELFFGEGSRLTVL.

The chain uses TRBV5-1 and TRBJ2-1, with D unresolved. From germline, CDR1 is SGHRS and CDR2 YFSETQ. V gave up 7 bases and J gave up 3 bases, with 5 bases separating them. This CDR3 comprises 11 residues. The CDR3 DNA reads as TGCGCCAGCTACGACTACAATGAGCAGTTCTTC. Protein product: CASYDYNEQFF.

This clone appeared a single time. The CDR3 here is CASSSGTRYGELFF. The CDR3 DNA reads TGTGCCAGCAGCTCCGGGACTAGGTACGGGGAGCTGTTTTTT. The V call is TRBV11-2, the J call TRBJ2-2; 8 bases match TRBD2. Per germline, CDR1 SGHAT and CDR2 FQNNGV. Germline trimming cut 4 bases from V and 7 bases from J; bases unmatched to any gene: 5. The CDR3 length is 14 residues.

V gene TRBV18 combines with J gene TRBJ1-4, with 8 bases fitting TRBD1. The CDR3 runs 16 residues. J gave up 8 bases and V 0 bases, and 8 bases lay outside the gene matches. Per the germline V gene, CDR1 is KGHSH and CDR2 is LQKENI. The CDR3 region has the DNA TGTGCCAGCTCACCACCCTCCGGGACAGGAATAGAAAAACTGTTTTTT. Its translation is CASSPPSGTGIEKLFF.

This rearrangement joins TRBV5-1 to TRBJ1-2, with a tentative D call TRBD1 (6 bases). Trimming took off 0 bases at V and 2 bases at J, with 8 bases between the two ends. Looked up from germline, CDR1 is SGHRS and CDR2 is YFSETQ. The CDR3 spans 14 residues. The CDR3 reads CASSLGGTNYGYTF. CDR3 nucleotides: TGCGCCAGCAGCTTGGGAGGGACAAACTATGGCTACACCTTC.

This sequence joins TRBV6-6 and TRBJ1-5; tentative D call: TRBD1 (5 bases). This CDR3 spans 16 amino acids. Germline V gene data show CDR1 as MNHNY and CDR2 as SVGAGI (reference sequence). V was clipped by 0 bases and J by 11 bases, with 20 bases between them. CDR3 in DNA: TGTGCCAGCAGTTACTCACTGGGGCCATCTCTACCAGCCCAGCATTTT. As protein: CASSYSLGPSLPAQHF.

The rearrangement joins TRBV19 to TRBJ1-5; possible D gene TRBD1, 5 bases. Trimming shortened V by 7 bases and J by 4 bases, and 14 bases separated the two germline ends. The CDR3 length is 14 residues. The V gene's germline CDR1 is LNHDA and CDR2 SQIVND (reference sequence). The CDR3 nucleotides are TGTGCCAGTACCCGGGACGGCACTAATCAGCCCCAGCATTTT. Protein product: CASTRDGTNQPQHF.

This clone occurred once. DNA of the CDR3: TGTGCCAGTAGGAGAGCGGGAGACTACGAGCAGTACTTC. It is translated as CASRRAGDYEQYF. V gene TRBV19 combines with J gene TRBJ2-7; TRBD2 matches 8 bases. V lost 6 bases and J lost 3; bases outside the gene matches: 4. CDR1 is LNHDA, CDR2 SQIVND, per germline (reference sequence). The CDR3 contains 13 residues.

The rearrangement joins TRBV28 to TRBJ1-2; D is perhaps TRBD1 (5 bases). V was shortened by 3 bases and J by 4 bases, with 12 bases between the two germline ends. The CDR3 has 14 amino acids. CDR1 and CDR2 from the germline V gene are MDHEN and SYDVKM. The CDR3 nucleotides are TGTGCCAGCAGTTTCGGTTGGGGGGGCTATGGCTACACCTTC. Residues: CASSFGWGGYGYTF.

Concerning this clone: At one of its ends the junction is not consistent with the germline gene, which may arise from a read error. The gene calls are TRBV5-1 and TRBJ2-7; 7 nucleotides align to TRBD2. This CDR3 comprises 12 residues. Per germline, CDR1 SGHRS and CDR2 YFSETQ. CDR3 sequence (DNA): TGCGCCAGCAGAGATTATCGGGGGGTAGGGCACTTC. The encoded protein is CASRDYRGVGHF. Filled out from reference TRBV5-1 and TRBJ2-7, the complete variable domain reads KAGVTQTPRYLIKTRGQQVTLSCSPISGHRSVSWYQQTPGQGLQFLFEYFSETQRNKGNFPGRFSGRQFSNSRSEMNVSTLELGDSALYLCASRDYRGVGHFGPGTRLTVT.

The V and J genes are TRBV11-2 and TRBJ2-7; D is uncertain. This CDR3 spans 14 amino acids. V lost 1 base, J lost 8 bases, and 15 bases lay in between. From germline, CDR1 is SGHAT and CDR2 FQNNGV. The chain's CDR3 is CASSLGVGSTKQYF. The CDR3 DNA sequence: TGTGCCAGCAGCTTAGGCGTCGGATCTACGAAGCAGTACTTC.